This TCR beta chain was recorded in a study of CD8 T cells in ankylosing spondylitis. Points from the study as a whole: A subset of motif variants has previously been described in the synovial fluid and blood of reactive arthritis. From matched ankylosing spondylitis synovial fluid, disease-linked clones were reportedly recovered at significantly enriched levels. Ankylosing spondylitis blood appeared to be characterized by a TCR beta motif of under ten highly homologous variants.

CDR1 is LGHNA and CDR2 is YNFKEQ in the germline V gene. The CDR3 runs 17 residues. V was shortened by 4 bases and J by 1 base, with 20 bases between the two germline ends. Generation of TCR beta libraries employed quantitative 5'-RACE incorporating molecular barcodes. TCRdb passed the 5' RACE reads through MiXCR, listing each CDR3 protein once. The top ten hold roughly a sixth of the sample, which has roughly 400,000 distinct CDR3 sequences, about a fifth seen once. In the case of this clonotype: The antigen remains undetermined.

This chain joins TRBV4-2 and TRBJ2-7; D possibly uses TRBD1 or TRBD2 (5 bases each). This TCR was sampled from a male donor with ankylosing spondylitis. Sample: blood, either unsorted or a sorted T cell fraction (not recorded which). For the CDR3, the DNA is TGTGCCAGCAGCCCTTCGAGGGGACCGGGCGGGTCCTACGAGCAGTACTTC. It codes for CASSPSRGPGGSYEQYF.